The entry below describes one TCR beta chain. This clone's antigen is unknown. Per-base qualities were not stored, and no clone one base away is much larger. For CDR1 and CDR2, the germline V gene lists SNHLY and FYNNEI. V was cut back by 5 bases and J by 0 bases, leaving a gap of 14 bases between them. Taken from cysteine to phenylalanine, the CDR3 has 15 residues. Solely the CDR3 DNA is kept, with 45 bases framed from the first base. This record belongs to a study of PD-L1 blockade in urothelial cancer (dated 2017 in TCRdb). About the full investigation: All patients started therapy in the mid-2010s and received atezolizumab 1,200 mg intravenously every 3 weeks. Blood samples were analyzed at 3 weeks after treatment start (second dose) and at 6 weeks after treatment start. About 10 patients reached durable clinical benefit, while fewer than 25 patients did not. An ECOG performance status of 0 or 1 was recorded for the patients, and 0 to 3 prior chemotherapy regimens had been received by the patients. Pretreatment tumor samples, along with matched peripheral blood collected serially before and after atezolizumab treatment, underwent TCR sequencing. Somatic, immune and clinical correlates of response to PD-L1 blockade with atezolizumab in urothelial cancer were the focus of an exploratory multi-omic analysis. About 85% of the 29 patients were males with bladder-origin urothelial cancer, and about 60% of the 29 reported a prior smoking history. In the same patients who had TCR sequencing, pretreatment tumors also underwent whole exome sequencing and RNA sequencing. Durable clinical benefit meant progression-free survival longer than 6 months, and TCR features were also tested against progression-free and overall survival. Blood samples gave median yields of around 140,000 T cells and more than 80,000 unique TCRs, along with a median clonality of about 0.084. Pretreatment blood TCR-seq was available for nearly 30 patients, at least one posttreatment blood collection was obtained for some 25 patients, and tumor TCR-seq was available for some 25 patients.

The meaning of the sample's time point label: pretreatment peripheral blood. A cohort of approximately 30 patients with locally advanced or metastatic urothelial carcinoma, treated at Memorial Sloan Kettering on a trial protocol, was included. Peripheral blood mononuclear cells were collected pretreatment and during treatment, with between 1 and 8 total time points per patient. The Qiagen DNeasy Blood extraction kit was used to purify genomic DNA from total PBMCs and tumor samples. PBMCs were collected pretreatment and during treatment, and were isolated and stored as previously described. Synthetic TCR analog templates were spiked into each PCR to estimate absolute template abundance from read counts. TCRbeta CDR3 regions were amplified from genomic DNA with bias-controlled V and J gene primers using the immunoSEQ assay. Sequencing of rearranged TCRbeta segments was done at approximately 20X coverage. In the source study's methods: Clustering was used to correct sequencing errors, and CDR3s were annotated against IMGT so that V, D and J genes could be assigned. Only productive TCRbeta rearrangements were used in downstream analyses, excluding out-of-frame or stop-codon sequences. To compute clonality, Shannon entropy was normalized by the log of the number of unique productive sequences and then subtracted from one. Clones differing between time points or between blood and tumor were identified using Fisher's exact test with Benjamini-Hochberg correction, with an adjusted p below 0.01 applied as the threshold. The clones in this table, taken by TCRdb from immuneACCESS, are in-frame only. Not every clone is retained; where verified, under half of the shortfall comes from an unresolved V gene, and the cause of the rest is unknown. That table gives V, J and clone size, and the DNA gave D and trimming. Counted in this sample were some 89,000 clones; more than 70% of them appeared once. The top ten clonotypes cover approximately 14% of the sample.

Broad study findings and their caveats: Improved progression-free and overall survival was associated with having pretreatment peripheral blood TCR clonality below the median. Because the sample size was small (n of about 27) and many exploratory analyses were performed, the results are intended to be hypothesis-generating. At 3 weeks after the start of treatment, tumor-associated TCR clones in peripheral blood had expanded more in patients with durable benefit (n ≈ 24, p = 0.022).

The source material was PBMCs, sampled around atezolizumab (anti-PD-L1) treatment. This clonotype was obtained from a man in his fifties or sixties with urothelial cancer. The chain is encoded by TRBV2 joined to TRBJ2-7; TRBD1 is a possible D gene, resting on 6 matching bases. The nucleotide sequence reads TGTGCCAGCAGTCCAGGGGTCCTAAGCTCCTACGAGCAGTACTTC. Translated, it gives CASSPGVLSSYEQYF. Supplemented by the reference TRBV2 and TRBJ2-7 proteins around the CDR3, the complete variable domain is EPEVTQTPSHQVTQMGQEVILRCVPISNHLYFYWYRQILGQKVEFLVSFYNNEISEKSEIFDDQFSVERPDGSNFTLKIRSTKLEDSAMYFCASSPGVLSSYEQYFGPGTRLTVT.